The entry that follows covers one TCR beta chain sequence. Its antigen target is currently unknown. At one end, the junction sequence differs from germline, possibly due to a read error. The cysteine opens and the phenylalanine closes a CDR3 of 13 amino acids. The retained sequence is limited to the CDR3, 39 bases, with the frame set at the first base. CDR1 and CDR2, per the germline V gene, are SGHAT and FQNNGV. At one collaborating source in Seattle, patients were enrolled during active infection and were followed longitudinally through the course of disease. Each collaborating institution followed its own protocols to collect whole blood in K2EDTA tubes. For TCRbeta analysis, collaborators shipped samples in one of three forms: frozen whole blood, isolated PBMCs, or DNA extracted from either of those sample types. The data were obtained in a study of blood T cell repertoires in COVID-19 (TCRdb year 2020). As for the study more broadly: Collaborator samples came from the United States, Italy and Spain and covered acute and convalescent phases of COVID-19. Subjects who had been exposed to COVID-19, were actively infected with it, or had recovered from it provided the deeply sampled blood TCRbeta repertoires that made up the dataset. HLA class I and class II types, where available, came from metadata supplied by the sample provider rather than from assay-based typing. The prospective study material was composed of cDNA or gDNA derived from T cells, B-cell-depleted T cells, or PBMCs. The repertoires were made available in a free public database intended to serve as a resource for research on the immune response to SARS-CoV-2. The samples were drawn from two sources: the first 160 participants of the ongoing ImmuneRACE study, and 1,000 to 1,500 subjects contributed by 6 global collaborators. Nearly every sample came with metadata listing a de-identified subject ID, COVID-19 status, age in years and sex. Study-level results and caveats: The amount of clinical and demographic metadata varied by source and participant and was provided uncurated.

TCRbeta CDR3 regions were amplified from genomic DNA using the immunoSEQ Assay, a bias-controlled multiplex PCR. For the original study's pipeline: Nucleated cell counts per sample were estimated from amplification of reference gene primers within the assay. To quantify the absolute abundance of each unique TCRbeta CDR3 rearrangement, sequence reads were collapsed and filtered. For each sample, productive Simpson clonality was calculated as the square root of Simpson's diversity index across productive rearrangements. Drawn from immuneACCESS, this table holds only the in-frame rearrangements with V and J called that TCRdb kept. Clones are partly lost; checked studies trace under half to an unresolved V gene and leave the rest unexplained. Clonal size and the V and J genes are those of that table, whereas D and trimming came from the DNA. The sample table shows tens of thousands of clones, and roughly 89% are seen once. Together, the top ten hold roughly 6.5% of the sample.

Sample: peripheral blood. The chain links TRBV11-2 with TRBJ2-7; the junction holds 9 bases that match TRBD1. This receptor was identified in a woman in her sixties with COVID-19, enrolled during active disease. Read as DNA, the sequence is TGTGCCAGCAGCTTACAATCACAGGGGGCACTAGACTTC. It translates to CASSLQSQGALDF.